The T cell receptor beta chain described here comes from a study of T cells in Graves' hyperthyroidism and ophthalmopathy. Across the study: Before treatment of any kind, peripheral blood was taken at initial diagnosis.

The germline V gene encodes CDR1 MNHNS and CDR2 SASEGT. V lost 6 bases, J lost 6 bases, and 15 bases lay in between. The CDR3 loop spans 14 amino acids. Ophthalmopathy in the patients scored at least 3 on Clinical Activity Score and at least 4 on NOSPECS grade, lasting under 3 months. The study excluded patients with uncontrolled infection, other autoimmune disease, pregnancy or lactation. Study outcomes and limitations: Researchers report that a 13 V-J model separated ophthalmopathy from stable hyperthyroidism.

Amplification of TCR beta CDR3 regions was performed using RNA transcripts as template. The TCR CDR3 first-round RT-PCR relied on the HTBI primer set. In TCRdb, the multiplex PCR reads were re-called with MiXCR into one record per CDR3 protein. The sample has some 580,000 distinct CDR3 sequences, approximately 15% seen once. Concerning this clonotype: The antigen remains undetermined.

Sequencing was carried out using blood. The TCR sequence derives from a woman aged 40-49 years with Graves' ophthalmopathy. This sequence joins TRBV6-1 and TRBJ2-1, with D hard to call. The CDR3: CASRIDSIFNEQFF. The CDR3 DNA follows: TGTGCCAGCAGAATTGACTCTATATTCAATGAGCAGTTCTTC.